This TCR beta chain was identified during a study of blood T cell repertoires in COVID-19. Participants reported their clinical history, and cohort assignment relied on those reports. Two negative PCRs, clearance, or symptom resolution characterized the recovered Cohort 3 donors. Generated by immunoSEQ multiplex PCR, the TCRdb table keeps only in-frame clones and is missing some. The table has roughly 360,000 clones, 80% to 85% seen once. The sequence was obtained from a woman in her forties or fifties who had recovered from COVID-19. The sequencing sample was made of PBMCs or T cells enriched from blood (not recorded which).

This chain's CDR3 is CASSYRENEKLFF. The CDR3 DNA reads as TGTGCCAGCAGTTACAGGGAGAATGAAAAACTGTTTTTT. The chain couples TRBV6-5 to TRBJ1-4; D gene unclear. The CDR3 spans 13 residues. Germline CDR1 and CDR2: MNHEY and SVGAGI. Trimming removed 2 bases from V and 5 bases from J, with 6 bases in between.